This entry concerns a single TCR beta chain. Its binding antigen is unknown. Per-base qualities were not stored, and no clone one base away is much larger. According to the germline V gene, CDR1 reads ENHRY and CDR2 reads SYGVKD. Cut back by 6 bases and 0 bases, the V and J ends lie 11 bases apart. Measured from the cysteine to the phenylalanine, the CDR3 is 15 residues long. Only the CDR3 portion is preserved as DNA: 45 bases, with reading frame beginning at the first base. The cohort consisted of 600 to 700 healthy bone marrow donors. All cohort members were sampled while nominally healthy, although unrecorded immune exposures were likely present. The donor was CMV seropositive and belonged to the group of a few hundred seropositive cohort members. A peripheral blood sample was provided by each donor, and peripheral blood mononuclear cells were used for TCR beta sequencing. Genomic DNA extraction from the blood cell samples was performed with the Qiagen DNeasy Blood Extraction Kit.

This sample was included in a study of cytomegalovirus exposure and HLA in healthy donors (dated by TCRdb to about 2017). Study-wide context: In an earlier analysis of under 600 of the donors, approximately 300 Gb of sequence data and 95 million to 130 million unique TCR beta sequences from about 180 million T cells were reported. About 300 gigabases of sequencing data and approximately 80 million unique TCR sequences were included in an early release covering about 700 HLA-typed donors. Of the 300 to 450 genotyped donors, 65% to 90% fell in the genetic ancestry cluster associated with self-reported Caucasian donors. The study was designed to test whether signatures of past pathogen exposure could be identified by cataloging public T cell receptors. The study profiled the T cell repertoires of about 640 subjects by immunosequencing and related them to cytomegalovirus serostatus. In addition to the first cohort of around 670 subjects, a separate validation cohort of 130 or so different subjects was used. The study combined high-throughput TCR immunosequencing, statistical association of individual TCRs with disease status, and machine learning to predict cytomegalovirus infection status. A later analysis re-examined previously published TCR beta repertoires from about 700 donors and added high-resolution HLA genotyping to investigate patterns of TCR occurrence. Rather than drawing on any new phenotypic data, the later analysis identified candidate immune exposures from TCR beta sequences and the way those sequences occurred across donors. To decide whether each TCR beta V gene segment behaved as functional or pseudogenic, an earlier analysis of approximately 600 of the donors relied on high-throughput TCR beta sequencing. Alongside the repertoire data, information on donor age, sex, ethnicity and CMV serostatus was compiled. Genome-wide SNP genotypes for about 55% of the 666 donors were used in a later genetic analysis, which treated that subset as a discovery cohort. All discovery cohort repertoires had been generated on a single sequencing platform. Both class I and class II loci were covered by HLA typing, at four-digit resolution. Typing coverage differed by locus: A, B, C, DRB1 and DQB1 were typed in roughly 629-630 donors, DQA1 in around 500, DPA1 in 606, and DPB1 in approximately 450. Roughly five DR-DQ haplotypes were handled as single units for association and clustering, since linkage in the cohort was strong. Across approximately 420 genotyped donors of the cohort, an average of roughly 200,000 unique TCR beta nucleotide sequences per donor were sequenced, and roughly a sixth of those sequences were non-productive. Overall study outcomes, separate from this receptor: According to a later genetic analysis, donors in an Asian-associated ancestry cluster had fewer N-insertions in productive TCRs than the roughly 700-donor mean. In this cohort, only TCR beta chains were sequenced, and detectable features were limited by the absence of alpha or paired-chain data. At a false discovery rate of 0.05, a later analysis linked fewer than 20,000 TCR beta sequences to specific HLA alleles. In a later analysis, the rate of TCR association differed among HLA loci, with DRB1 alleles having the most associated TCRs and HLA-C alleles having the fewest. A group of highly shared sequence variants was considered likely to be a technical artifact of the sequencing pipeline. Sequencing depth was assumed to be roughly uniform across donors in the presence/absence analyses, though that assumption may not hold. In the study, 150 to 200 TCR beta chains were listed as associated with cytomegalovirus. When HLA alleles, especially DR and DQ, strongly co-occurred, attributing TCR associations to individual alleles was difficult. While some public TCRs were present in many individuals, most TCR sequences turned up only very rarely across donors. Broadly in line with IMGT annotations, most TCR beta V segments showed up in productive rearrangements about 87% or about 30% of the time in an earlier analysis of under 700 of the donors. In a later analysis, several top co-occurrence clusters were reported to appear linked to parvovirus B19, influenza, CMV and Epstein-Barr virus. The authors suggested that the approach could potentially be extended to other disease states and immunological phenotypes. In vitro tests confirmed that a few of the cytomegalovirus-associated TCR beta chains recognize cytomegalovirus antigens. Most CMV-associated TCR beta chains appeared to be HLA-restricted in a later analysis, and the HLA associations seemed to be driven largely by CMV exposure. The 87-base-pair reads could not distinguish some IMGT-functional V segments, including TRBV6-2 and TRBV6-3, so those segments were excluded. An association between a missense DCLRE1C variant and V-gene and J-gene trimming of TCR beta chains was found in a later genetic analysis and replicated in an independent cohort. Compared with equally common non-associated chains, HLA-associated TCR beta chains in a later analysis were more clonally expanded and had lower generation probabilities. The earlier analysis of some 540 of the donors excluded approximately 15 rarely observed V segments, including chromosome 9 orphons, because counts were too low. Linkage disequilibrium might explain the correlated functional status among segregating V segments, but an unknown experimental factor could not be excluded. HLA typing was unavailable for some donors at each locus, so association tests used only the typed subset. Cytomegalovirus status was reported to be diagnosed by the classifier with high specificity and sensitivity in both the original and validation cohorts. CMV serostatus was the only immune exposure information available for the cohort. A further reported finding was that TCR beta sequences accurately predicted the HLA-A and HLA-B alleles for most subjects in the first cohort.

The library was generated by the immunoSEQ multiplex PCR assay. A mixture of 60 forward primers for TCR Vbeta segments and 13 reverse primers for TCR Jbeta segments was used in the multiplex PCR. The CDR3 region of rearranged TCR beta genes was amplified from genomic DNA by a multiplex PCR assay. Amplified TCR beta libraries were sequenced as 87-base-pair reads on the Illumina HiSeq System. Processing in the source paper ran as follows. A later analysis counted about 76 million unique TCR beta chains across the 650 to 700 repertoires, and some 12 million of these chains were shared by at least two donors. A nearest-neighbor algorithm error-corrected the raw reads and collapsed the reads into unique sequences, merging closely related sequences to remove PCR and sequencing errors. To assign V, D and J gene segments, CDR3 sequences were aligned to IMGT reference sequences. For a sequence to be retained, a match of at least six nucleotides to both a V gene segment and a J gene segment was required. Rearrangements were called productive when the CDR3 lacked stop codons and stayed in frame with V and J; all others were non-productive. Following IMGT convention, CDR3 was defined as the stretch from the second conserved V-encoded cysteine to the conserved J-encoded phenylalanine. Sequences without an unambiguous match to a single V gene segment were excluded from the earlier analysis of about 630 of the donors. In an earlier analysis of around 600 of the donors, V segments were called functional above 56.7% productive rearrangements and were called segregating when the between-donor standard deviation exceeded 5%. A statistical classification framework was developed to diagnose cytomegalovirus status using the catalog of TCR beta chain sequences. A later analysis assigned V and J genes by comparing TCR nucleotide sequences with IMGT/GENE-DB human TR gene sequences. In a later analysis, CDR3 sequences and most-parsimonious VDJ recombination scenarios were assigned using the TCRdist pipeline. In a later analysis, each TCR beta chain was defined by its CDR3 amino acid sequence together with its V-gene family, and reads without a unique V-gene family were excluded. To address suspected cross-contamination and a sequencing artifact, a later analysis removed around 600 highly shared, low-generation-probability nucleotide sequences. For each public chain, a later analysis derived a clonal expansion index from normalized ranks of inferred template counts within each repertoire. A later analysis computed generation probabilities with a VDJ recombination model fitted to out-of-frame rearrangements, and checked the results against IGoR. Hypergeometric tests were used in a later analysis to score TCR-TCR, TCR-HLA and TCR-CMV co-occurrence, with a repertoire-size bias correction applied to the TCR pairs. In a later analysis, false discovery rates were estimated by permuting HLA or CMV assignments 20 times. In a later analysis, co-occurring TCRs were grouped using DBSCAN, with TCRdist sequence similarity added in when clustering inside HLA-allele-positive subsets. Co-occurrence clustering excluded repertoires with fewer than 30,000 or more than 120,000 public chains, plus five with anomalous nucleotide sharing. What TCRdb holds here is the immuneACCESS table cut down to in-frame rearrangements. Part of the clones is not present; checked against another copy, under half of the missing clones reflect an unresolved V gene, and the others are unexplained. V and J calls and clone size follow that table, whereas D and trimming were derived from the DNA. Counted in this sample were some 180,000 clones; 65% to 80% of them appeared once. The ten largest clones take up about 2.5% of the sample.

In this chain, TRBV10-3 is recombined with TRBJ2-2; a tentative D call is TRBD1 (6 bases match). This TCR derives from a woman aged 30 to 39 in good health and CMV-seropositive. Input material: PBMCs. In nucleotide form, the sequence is TGTGCCATCAGGGGGGACAACCCGAACACCGGGGAGCTGTTTTTT. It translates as CAIRGDNPNTGELFF.